A selection of T cell receptor beta chains follows, all from one sample in a study of OX40 agonist ivuxolimab in advanced cancers. Using immunoSEQ multiplex PCR, the repertoire was profiled, and TCRdb retains in-frame clones only, with some absent. Of under 80,000 clones listed, 70% to 90% are singletons. The specimen comprised CD4+ or CD8+ T cells sorted from blood, sampled in a trial of the OX40 agonist ivuxolimab. The source of these receptors is an adult with an advanced solid tumor such as melanoma, head and neck, liver or kidney cancer. Both conserved end residues are part of each CDR3. A D gene is named only where the DNA matches it firmly.

d_gene | v_gene | CDR3aa
. | TRBV6-6 | CASSYGSSRTEAFF
TRBD1 | TRBV6-1 | CASKGQTPYEQYF
TRBD1 | TRBV6-4 | CASSDGTGGTGELFF
. | TRBV28 | CASSSIGRHGDTEAFF
. | TRBV7-8 | CASSLGTDEAFF
TRBD2 | TRBV13 | CASSTGLAGGLPDTQYF
. | TRBV9 | CASSVGGGQQNIQYF
TRBD1 | TRBV29-1 | CSGTGLGNEQFF
TRBD2 | TRBV6-4 | CASSESSGSPDTQYF
TRBD2 | TRBV11-3 | CASSRSGGSNEQFF
TRBD1 | TRBV4-3 | CASSQGQGAGETQYF
. | TRBV13 | CASSLGGVANEQFF
TRBD1 | TRBV7-6 | CASSHTGEGSYNEQFF
. | TRBV4-3 | CASSQEPGWTEAFF
. | TRBV11-3 | CASSFADYPSVDEQFF
. | TRBV27 | CASSLWGNQPQHF
. | TRBV6-4 | CASSDGAGYEQFF
TRBD1 | TRBV7-9 | CASSLRQGVDEQYF
TRBD2 | TRBV28 | CASSTPALAVGRQNFYEQYF
. | TRBV7-9 | CASSFPGEETQYF
TRBD1 | TRBV6-6 | CASSLGQGRVGELFF
TRBD1 | TRBV7-8 | CASSLFTGARGNTEAFF
. | TRBV27 | CASAEPPDGESYNEQFF
. | TRBV30 | CAWSVLRYEQYF
. | TRBV15 | CATSRGGRDEQFF
. | TRBV5-6 | CASSSTDLYEQYF
. | TRBV6-6 | CASSYSASYEQYF
. | TRBV30 | CAWSAGSGANVLTF
TRBD2 | TRBV28 | CASSLTSGRGETQYF
TRBD1 | TRBV27 | CASGDRGPNYGYTF
. | TRBV7-9 | CASSFNTATDTQYF
. | TRBV4-1 | CASSHLGGEQYF
TRBD1 | TRBV5-4 | CASSSMDRGLYEQYF
TRBD2 | TRBV4-3 | CASSQQSGLAGVSYNEQFF
TRBD1 | TRBV15 | CATSILQGAQETQYF
TRBD1 | TRBV13 | CASSTDRGVGEQYF
. | TRBV7-9 | CASSFPQGINSPLHF
. | TRBV7-9 | CASSLPGGDEQFF
TRBD1 | TRBV29-1 | CSVGQGATEAFF
. | TRBV19 | CASSIYFSYEQYF
. | TRBV19 | CASSIPLEARSQPQHF
TRBD2 | TRBV27 | CASSLYSLAGEDFGQFF
. | TRBV15 | CATSTGVGGYTF
. | TRBV27 | CASSPNGYEQYF
. | TRBV5-1 | CASSWDNTGELFF
. | TRBV19 | CASRGRDNEKLFF
TRBD1 | TRBV4-1 | CASSPGQGPYYGYTF
. | TRBV11-3 | CASSPRLGMNTEAFF
. | TRBV14 | CASSQLREQFF
. | TRBV13 | CASSWVNEQFF
TRBD1 | TRBV4-3 | CASSQEGQGTGELFF
. | TRBV5-4 | CASSLGDSQNTEAFF
. | TRBV7-9 | CASARDEQYF
TRBD1 | TRBV4-1 | CASSPRDRLYEQYF
. | TRBV6-1 | CASGSYEQYF
. | TRBV2 | CASLKWGTLRLRRYF
. | TRBV18 | CASSLNTEAFF